This TCR beta chain was sequenced during a study of response to subunit inactivated influenza vaccine. CDR3 length: 15 residues. Germline V gives CDR1 MRHNA, CDR2 SNTAGT. The junction had 10 bases not matched to a gene; V was cut back by 2 bases and J by 7 bases. TCRdb reprocessed the RT-PCR reads with MiXCR, giving one entry per CDR3 protein. The table lists around 480,000 distinct CDR3 sequences, 9.5% to 12% of them singletons. Study-level findings and limits: There was a suggestion from the authors that each seasonal influenza vaccination recruits few new T cells.

This clonotype was detected a few times. Its matching antigen is unknown. The chain employs TRBV6-4 and TRBJ1-2, with TRBD1 matching 7 bases. The material was PBMCs from blood, obtained 45 days after vaccination. This receptor was obtained from a man aged 50-59 years who received an inactivated influenza vaccine. The CDR3 reads CASSDPRTGGVGYTF. The CDR3 DNA sequence: TGTGCCAGCAGTGACCCGCGGACAGGCGGGGTTGGCTACACCTTC.